This T cell receptor beta chain stems from a study of molecular identifiers for immune sequencing clone quantification. V lost 4 bases and J lost 6; bases outside the gene matches: 6. Germline-derived CDR1 and CDR2 are SGHAT and FQNNGV. The CDR3 consists of 15 residues. Previously described methods and listed TCR primers produced bulk TCR libraries. TCRdb reprocessed the PCR reads with MiXCR, giving one entry per CDR3 protein. The repertoire holds under 800,000 distinct CDR3 sequences, with over 25% as singletons. The sequence derives from a human donor in good health. Some libraries in this study had Jurkat cell RNA spiked in. The sequenced material came from naive CD8+ T cells from blood, with Jurkat cell RNA spiked in. The subset: FACS-sorted CD8+CD4-CCR7+CD45RA+ naive T cells. J is TRBJ2-3 and V is TRBV11-2, with TRBD2 matching over 11 bases. DNA of the CDR3: TGTGCCAGCAGCTCGTCAGGGACTAGCGGCGATACGCAGTATTTT. The encoded protein is CASSSSGTSGDTQYF.